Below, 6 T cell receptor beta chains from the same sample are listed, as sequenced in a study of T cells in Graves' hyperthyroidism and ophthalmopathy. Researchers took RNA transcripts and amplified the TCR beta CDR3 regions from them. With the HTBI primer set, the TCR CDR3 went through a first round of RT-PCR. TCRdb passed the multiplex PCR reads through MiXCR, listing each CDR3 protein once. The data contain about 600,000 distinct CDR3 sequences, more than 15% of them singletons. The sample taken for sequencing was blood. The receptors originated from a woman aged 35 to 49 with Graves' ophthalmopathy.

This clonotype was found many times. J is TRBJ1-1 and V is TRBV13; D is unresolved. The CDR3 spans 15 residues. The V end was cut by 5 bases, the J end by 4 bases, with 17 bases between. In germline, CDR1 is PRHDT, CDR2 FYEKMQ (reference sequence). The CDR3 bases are TGTGCCAGCAGCCTACGGGAGCTAGAGGCCACTGAAGCTTTCTTT. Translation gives CASSLRELEATEAFF.

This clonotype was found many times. Here the CDR3 DNA reads TGTGCCAGCAGTTACCTAGGACTAGCTGGGGAGACCCAGTACTTC. This codes for CASSYLGLAGETQYF. The gene calls are TRBV6-6 and TRBJ2-5, with 8 bases aligning to TRBD2. J gave up 5 bases and V 2 bases, and 7 bases lay outside the gene matches. Germline V gives CDR1 MNHNY, CDR2 SVGAGI (reference sequence). The CDR3 runs to 15 residues.

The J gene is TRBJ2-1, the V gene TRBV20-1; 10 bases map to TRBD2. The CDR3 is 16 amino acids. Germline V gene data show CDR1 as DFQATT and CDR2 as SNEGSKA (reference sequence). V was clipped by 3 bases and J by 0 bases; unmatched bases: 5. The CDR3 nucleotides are TGCAGTGCTAGTGAACTAGCGGGAACCTCCTACAATGAGCAGTTCTTC. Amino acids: CSASELAGTSYNEQFF.

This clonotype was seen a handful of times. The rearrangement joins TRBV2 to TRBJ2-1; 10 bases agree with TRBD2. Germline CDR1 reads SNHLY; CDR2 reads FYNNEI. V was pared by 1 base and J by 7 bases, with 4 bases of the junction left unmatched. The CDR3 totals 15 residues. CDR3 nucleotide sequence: TGTGCCAGCAGTGAAGAACTAGCGGGGTTGAATGAGCAGTTCTTC. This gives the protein CASSEELAGLNEQFF.

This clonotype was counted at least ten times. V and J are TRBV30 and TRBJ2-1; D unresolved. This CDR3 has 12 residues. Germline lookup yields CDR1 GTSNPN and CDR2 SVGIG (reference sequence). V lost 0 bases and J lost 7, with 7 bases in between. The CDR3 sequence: CAWSVRRNEQFF. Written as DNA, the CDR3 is TGTGCCTGGAGTGTACGACGTAATGAGCAGTTCTTC. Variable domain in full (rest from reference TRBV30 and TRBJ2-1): SQTIHQWPATLVQPVGSPLSLECTVEGTSNPNLYWYRQAAGRGLQLLFYSVGIGQISSEVPQNLSASRPQDRQFILSSKKLLLSDSGFYLCAWSVRRNEQFFGPGTRLTVL.

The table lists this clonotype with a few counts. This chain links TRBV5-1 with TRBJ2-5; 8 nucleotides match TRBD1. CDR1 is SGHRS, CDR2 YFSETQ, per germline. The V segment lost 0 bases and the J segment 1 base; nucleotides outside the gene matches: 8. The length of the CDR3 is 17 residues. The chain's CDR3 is CASSLGAGTGTQETQYF. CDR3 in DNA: TGCGCCAGCAGCTTGGGAGCCGGGACAGGCACCCAAGAGACCCAGTACTTC.